A selection of T cell receptor beta chains follows, all from one sample in a study of blood T cell repertoires in COVID-19. Generated by immunoSEQ multiplex PCR, the TCRdb table keeps only in-frame clones and is missing some. The sample includes over 110,000 clones, 80% to 85% seen only once; the top ten take about 5.5%. The sample was PBMCs or T cells enriched from blood (not recorded which). These receptors all stem from a man aged 35 to 55 with acute COVID-19. The CDR3 runs from the conserved cysteine through the conserved F or W. The order of the fields is V gene, clone size, D gene, J gene, CDR3 DNA, CDR3 protein. D genes are given only for firm matches. Size is stated for part of the rows, as once, few or many counts, or as a class when the clone is expanded.

v_gene: TRBV6-5; abundance: -; d_gene: TRBD1; j_gene: TRBJ1-2; CDR3nt: TGTGCCAGCAGTCGGACAGGGGGCGCGGGGGGCTACACCTTC; CDR3aa: CASSRTGGAGGYTF
v_gene: TRBV30; abundance: -; d_gene: TRBD1; j_gene: TRBJ1-2; CDR3nt: TGTGCCTGGAGGGAGACAGGGACCTATGGCTACACCTTC; CDR3aa: CAWRETGTYGYTF
v_gene: TRBV13; abundance: -; d_gene: TRBD2; j_gene: TRBJ2-2; CDR3nt: TGTGCCAGCAGCCCATCTGCGGGAGGGCCAACCGGGGAGCTGTTTTTT; CDR3aa: CASSPSAGGPTGELFF
v_gene: TRBV11-3; abundance: -; d_gene: TRBD1; j_gene: TRBJ1-1; CDR3nt: TGTGCCAGCAGCAGTGGGACAGGGGACACTGAAGCTTTCTTT; CDR3aa: CASSSGTGDTEAFF
v_gene: TRBV24-1; abundance: -; d_gene: -; j_gene: TRBJ2-1; CDR3nt: TGTGCCACCAGTGATCCAGCCGGGACACAATACAATGAGCAGTTCTTC; CDR3aa: CATSDPAGTQYNEQFF
v_gene: TRBV6-5; abundance: -; d_gene: TRBD2; j_gene: TRBJ2-1; CDR3nt: TGTGCCAGCAGAACTAGCGGGAGGAATGAGCAGTTCTTC; CDR3aa: CASRTSGRNEQFF
v_gene: TRBV18; abundance: -; d_gene: -; j_gene: TRBJ2-3; CDR3nt: TGTGCCAGCTCACCAGGCCCGGGTAGCACAGATACGCAGTATTTT; CDR3aa: CASSPGPGSTDTQYF
v_gene: TRBV28; abundance: -; d_gene: -; j_gene: TRBJ2-1; CDR3nt: TGTGCCAGCAGTAGGGGGGGTCTAGCGTCTGATGAGCAGTTCTTC; CDR3aa: CASSRGGLASDEQFF
v_gene: TRBV5-6; abundance: -; d_gene: -; j_gene: TRBJ2-3; CDR3nt: TGTGCCAGCAGCTTGATCTCGACAGGTTACACAGATACGCAGTATTTT; CDR3aa: CASSLISTGYTDTQYF
v_gene: TRBV6-2/TRBV6-3; abundance: -; d_gene: -; j_gene: TRBJ2-5; CDR3nt: TGTGCCAGCAGTTACTCGGGTGCAGCGGAGACCCAGTACTTC; CDR3aa: CASSYSGAAETQYF
v_gene: TRBV9; abundance: -; d_gene: -; j_gene: TRBJ1-6; CDR3nt: TGTGCCAGCAGCGGATCACCTGGCAGCTCCTATAATTCACCCCTCCACTTT; CDR3aa: CASSGSPGSSYNSPLHF
v_gene: TRBV6-5; abundance: -; d_gene: -; j_gene: TRBJ1-1; CDR3nt: TGTGCCAGCAGTTATACCGGGAAAAACACTGAAGCTTTCTTT; CDR3aa: CASSYTGKNTEAFF
v_gene: TRBV5-6; abundance: -; d_gene: -; j_gene: TRBJ1-4; CDR3nt: TGTGCCAGCAGCCTAGGAAGTAATGAAAAACTGTTTTTT; CDR3aa: CASSLGSNEKLFF
v_gene: TRBV3-1/TRBV3-2; abundance: few; d_gene: TRBD1; j_gene: TRBJ1-6; CDR3nt: TGTGCCAGCAGCCAAAGAACAGGGGTCTCACCCCTCCACTTT; CDR3aa: CASSQRTGVSPLHF
v_gene: TRBV6-5; abundance: -; d_gene: -; j_gene: TRBJ2-2; CDR3nt: TGTGCCAGCAGTTACCTAGACACCGGGGAGCTGTTTTTT; CDR3aa: CASSYLDTGELFF
v_gene: TRBV5-6; abundance: once; d_gene: TRBD2; j_gene: TRBJ2-1; CDR3nt: TGTGCCAGCAGCATACTAGCGTTGGACTACAATGAGCAGTTCTTC; CDR3aa: CASSILALDYNEQFF
v_gene: TRBV30; abundance: -; d_gene: -; j_gene: TRBJ1-2; CDR3nt: TGTGCCTGGAGTAGAGGAGGGAACTATGGCTACACCTTC; CDR3aa: CAWSRGGNYGYTF
v_gene: TRBV30; abundance: -; d_gene: -; j_gene: TRBJ1-6; CDR3nt: TGTGCCTGGAGTGTACTAAGGGGAACTAATTCACCCCTCCACTTT; CDR3aa: CAWSVLRGTNSPLHF
v_gene: TRBV12-3/TRBV12-4; abundance: once; d_gene: -; j_gene: TRBJ1-2; CDR3nt: TGTGCCAGCAGTTTAGGGCAGGGCTATGGCTACACCTTC; CDR3aa: CASSLGQGYGYTF
v_gene: TRBV7-6; abundance: -; d_gene: TRBD2; j_gene: TRBJ2-1; CDR3nt: TGTGCCAGCAGCTTAGGCCAGGTCCTAGCGGGGTCCAATGAGCAGTTCTTC; CDR3aa: CASSLGQVLAGSNEQFF
v_gene: TRBV7-7; abundance: -; d_gene: TRBD2; j_gene: TRBJ2-3; CDR3nt: TGTGCCAGCAGCCCGAGCGGACTAGCGCCTAGCACAGATACGCAGTATTTT; CDR3aa: CASSPSGLAPSTDTQYF
v_gene: TRBV29-1; abundance: -; d_gene: -; j_gene: TRBJ2-3; CDR3nt: TGCAGCGTTCCCCCCACCGGGAACACAGATACGCAGTATTTT; CDR3aa: CSVPPTGNTDTQYF
v_gene: TRBV30; abundance: few; d_gene: -; j_gene: TRBJ1-2; CDR3nt: TGTGCCTGGAGTGTATCGGATGGCTACACCTTC; CDR3aa: CAWSVSDGYTF
v_gene: TRBV7-2; abundance: -; d_gene: -; j_gene: TRBJ2-7; CDR3nt: TGTGCCAGCAGCCCCGAAGCCACTAGCCGCGAGCAGTACTTC; CDR3aa: CASSPEATSREQYF
v_gene: TRBV3-1/TRBV3-2; abundance: -; d_gene: -; j_gene: TRBJ1-1; CDR3nt: TGTGCCAGCAGCCCCCTTTCAGGCAAGGTGAACACTGAAGCTTTCTTT; CDR3aa: CASSPLSGKVNTEAFF
v_gene: TRBV6-1; abundance: -; d_gene: TRBD1; j_gene: TRBJ2-5; CDR3nt: TGTGCCAGCAGTTTACAGGGGGCGAGTGAGACCCAGTACTTC; CDR3aa: CASSLQGASETQYF
v_gene: TRBV28; abundance: -; d_gene: -; j_gene: TRBJ1-2; CDR3nt: TGTGCCAGCACTTTCTCGGCGGGCGTTGGGTTCACCTTC; CDR3aa: CASTFSAGVGFTF
v_gene: TRBV12-5; abundance: -; d_gene: -; j_gene: TRBJ1-1; CDR3nt: TGTGCTAGTGGCCCAGGGCGCGGGAAAGCTTTCTTT; CDR3aa: CASGPGRGKAFF
v_gene: TRBV24-1; abundance: -; d_gene: TRBD2; j_gene: TRBJ2-1; CDR3nt: TGTGCCACCAGTCCCGGACTAGCGGGCGATGAGCAGTTCTTC; CDR3aa: CATSPGLAGDEQFF
v_gene: TRBV27; abundance: -; d_gene: -; j_gene: TRBJ2-5; CDR3nt: TGTGCCAGCAGTTTATATCCAGGGCAAGAGACCCAGTACTTC; CDR3aa: CASSLYPGQETQYF
v_gene: TRBV18; abundance: -; d_gene: -; j_gene: TRBJ1-1; CDR3nt: TGTGCCAGCTCACCGGACTCAACGGGGGGTAACACTGAAGCTTTCTTT; CDR3aa: CASSPDSTGGNTEAFF
v_gene: TRBV30; abundance: -; d_gene: -; j_gene: TRBJ1-2; CDR3nt: TGTGCCTGCCCTTGGGGGGAGAACTATGGCTACACCTTC; CDR3aa: CACPWGENYGYTF
v_gene: TRBV9; abundance: once; d_gene: TRBD1; j_gene: TRBJ2-1; CDR3nt: TGTGCCAGCAGCGCTCTACCGCGGCTGGACAGGGGCTTATACAATGAGCAGTTCTTC; CDR3aa: CASSALPRLDRGLYNEQFF
v_gene: TRBV7-9; abundance: -; d_gene: TRBD1; j_gene: TRBJ2-7; CDR3nt: TGTGCCAGCAGCTTAGGGGACAGGGAGAGTGAGCAGTACTTC; CDR3aa: CASSLGDRESEQYF
v_gene: TRBV19; abundance: -; d_gene: TRBD1; j_gene: TRBJ1-5; CDR3nt: TGTGCCAGTAGTCCACAGGGGCTCGGGAATCAGCCCCAGCATTTT; CDR3aa: CASSPQGLGNQPQHF
v_gene: TRBV28; abundance: once; d_gene: TRBD2; j_gene: TRBJ2-1; CDR3nt: TGTGCCAGCACTGGACTAGCACCCAATGAGCAGTTCTTC; CDR3aa: CASTGLAPNEQFF
v_gene: TRBV11-2; abundance: few; d_gene: TRBD1; j_gene: TRBJ1-2; CDR3nt: TGTGCCAGCAGCCCAAAGAGGGCAGGGGGTCACTATGGCTACACCTTC; CDR3aa: CASSPKRAGGHYGYTF
v_gene: TRBV2; abundance: -; d_gene: -; j_gene: TRBJ2-7; CDR3nt: TGTGCCAGCAGTGAACCGAGACAGGACCCCCCCTACGAGCAGTACTTC; CDR3aa: CASSEPRQDPPYEQYF
v_gene: TRBV24-1; abundance: -; d_gene: -; j_gene: TRBJ2-7; CDR3nt: TGTGCCACCAGTGAGTCCACAGGGCTGGCCCCCTACGAGCAGTACTTC; CDR3aa: CATSESTGLAPYEQYF
v_gene: TRBV6-5; abundance: -; d_gene: TRBD2; j_gene: TRBJ2-1; CDR3nt: TGTGCCAGCAGTCCCGGACTAGTAAGGGGTGAGCAGTTCTTC; CDR3aa: CASSPGLVRGEQFF